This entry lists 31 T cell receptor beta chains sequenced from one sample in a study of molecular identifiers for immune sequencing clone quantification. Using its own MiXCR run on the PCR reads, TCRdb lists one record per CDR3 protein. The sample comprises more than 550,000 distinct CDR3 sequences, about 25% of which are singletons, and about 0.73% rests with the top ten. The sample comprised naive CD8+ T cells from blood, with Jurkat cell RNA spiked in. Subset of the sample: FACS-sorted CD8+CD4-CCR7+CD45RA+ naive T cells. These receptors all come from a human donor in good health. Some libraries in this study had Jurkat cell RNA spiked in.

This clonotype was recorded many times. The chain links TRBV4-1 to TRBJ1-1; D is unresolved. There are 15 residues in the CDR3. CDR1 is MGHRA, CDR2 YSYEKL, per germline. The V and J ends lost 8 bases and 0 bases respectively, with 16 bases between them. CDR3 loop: CASCRSTAMNTEAFF. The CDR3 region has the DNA TGCGCCAGCTGTAGATCGACGGCTATGAACACTGAAGCTTTCTTT.

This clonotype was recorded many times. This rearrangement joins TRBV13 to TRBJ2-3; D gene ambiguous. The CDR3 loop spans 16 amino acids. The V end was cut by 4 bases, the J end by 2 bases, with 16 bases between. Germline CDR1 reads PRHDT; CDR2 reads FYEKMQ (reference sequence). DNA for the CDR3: TGTGCCAGCAGCTCAGGCGGCTCCCTCCTCACAGATACGCAGTATTTT. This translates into CASSSGGSLLTDTQYF.

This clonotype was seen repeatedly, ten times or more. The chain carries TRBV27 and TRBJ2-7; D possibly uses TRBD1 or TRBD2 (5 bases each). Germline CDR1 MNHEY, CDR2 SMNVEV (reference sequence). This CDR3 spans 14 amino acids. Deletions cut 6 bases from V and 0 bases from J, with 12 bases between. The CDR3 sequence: CASRRDGNSYEQYF. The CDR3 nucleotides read TGTGCCAGCAGACGGGACGGCAACTCCTACGAGCAGTACTTC.

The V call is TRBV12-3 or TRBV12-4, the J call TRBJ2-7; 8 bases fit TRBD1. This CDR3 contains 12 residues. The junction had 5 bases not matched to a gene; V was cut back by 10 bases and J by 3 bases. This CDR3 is CANRTGNYEQYF. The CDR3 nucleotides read TGTGCCAACAGGACAGGGAACTACGAGCAGTACTTC.

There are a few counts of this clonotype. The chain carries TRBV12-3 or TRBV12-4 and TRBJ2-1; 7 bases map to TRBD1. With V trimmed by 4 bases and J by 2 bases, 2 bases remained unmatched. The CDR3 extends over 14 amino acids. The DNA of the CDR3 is TGTGCCAGCAGTTATCAGGGGGCCTACAATGAGCAGTTCTTC. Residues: CASSYQGAYNEQFF.

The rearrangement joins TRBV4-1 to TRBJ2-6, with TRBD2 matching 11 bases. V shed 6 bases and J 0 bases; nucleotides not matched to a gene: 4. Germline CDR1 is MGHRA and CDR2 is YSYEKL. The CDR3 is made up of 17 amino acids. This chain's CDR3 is CASSQLAGVSGANVLTF. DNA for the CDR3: TGCGCCAGCAGTCAACTAGCGGGGGTCTCTGGGGCCAACGTCCTGACTTTC.

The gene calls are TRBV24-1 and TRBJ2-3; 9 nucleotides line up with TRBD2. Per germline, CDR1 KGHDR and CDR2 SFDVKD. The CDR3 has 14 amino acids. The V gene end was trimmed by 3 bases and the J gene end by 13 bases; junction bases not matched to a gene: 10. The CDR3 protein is CATSDGLAGPKEYF. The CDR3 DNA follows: TGTGCCACCAGTGATGGTCTAGCGGGACCCAAAGAGTATTTT.

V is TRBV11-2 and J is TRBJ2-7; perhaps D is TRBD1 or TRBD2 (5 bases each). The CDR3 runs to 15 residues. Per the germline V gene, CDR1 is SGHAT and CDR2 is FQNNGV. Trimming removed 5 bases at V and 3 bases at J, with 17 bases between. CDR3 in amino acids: CASSPLGEPFYEQYF. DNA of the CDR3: TGTGCCAGCAGCCCCCTGGGGGAGCCTTTCTACGAGCAGTACTTC.

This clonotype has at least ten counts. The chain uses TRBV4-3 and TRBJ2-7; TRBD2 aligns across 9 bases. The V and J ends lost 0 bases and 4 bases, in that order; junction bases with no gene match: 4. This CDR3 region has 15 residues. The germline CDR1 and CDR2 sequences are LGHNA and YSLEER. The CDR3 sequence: CASSQDASGVYEQYF. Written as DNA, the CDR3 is TGCGCCAGCAGCCAAGATGCTAGCGGGGTGTACGAGCAGTACTTC.

As DNA, the CDR3 is TGTGCCAGCAGCTTAACGGGGGATCCCAGGGCCCGTTCGCCATACAATGAGCAGTTCTTC. It specifies CASSLTGDPRARSPYNEQFF. The V and J genes are TRBV11-2 and TRBJ2-1; a weak D match, TRBD2 (6 bases). Trimming stripped 2 bases from V and 4 bases from J, with 27 bases between. This CDR3 has 20 amino acids. Germline lookup yields CDR1 SGHAT and CDR2 FQNNGV.

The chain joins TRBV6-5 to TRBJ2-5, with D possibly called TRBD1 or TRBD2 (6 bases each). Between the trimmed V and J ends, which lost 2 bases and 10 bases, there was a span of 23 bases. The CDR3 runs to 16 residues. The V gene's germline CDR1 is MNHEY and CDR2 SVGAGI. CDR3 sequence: CASSYGTVGGPGDQYF. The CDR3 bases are TGTGCCAGCAGTTACGGGACGGTTGGGGGGCCAGGGGACCAGTACTTC.

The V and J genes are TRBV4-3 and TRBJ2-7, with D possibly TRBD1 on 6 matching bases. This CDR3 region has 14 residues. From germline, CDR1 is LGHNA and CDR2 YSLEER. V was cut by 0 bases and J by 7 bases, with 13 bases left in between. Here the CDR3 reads CASSQDLTGFEQYF. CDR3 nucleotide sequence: TGCGCCAGCAGCCAAGATTTGACAGGTTTTGAGCAGTACTTC.

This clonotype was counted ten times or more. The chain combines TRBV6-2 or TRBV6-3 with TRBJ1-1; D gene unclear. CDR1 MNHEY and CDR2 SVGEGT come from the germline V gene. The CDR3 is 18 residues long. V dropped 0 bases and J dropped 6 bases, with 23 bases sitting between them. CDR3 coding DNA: TGTGCCAGCAGTTACTCTTCAGGTTCCGCGCGTATGGAGGCTGAAGCTTTCTTT. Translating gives CASSYSSGSARMEAEAFF.

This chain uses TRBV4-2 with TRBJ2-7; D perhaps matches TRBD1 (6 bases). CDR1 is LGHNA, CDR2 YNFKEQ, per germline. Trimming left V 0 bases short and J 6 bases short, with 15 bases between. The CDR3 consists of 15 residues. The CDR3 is CASSQEQGRYFEQYF. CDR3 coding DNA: TGTGCCAGCAGCCAAGAGCAGGGGAGATATTTCGAGCAGTACTTC.

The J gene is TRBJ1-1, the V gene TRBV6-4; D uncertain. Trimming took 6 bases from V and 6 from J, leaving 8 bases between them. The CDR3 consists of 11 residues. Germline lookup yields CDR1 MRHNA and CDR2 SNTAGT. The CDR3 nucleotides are TGTGCCAGCAGGAGTGGGGCTGAAGCTTTCTTT. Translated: CASRSGAEAFF.

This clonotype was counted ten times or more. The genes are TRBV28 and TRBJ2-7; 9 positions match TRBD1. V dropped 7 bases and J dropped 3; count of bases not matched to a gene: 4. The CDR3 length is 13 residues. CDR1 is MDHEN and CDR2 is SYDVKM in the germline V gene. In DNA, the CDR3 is TGTGCCAGCAACGCGGGACAGGGCTACGAGCAGTACTTC. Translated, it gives CASNAGQGYEQYF. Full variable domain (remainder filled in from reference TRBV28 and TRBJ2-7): DVKVTQSSRYLVKRTGEKVFLECVQDMDHENMFWYRQDPGLGLRLIYFSYDVKMKEKGDIPEGYSVSREKKERFSLILESASTNQTSMYLCASNAGQGYEQYFGPGTRLTVT.

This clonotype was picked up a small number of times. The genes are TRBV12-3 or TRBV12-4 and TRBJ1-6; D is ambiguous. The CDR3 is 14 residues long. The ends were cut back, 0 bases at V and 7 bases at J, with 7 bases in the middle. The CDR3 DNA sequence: TGTGCCAGCAGTTTAGCCACCCAGAATTCACCCCTCCACTTT. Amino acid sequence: CASSLATQNSPLHF.

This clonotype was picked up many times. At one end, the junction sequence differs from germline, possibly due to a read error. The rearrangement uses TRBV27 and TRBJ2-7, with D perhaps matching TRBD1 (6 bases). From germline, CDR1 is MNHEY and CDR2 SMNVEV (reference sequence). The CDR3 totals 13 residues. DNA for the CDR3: TGCGCCAGCAGCTTACAGGGAGACTACGAGCAGTACTTC. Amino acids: CASSLQGDYEQYF.

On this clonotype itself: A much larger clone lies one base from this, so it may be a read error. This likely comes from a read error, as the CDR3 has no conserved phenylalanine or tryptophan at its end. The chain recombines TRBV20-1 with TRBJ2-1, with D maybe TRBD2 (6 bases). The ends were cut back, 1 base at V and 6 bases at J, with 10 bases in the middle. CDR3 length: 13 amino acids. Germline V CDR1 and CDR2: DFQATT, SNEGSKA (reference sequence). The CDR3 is CSARGRSGNEQFL. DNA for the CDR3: TGCAGTGCTAGAGGTCGTAGCGGCAATGAGCAGTTCCTC.

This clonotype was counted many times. The chain's CDR3 is CASSPTGGPSYEQYF. Here the CDR3 DNA reads TGTGCCAGCAGCCCCACAGGAGGGCCCTCCTACGAGCAGTACTTC. The chain combines TRBV7-9 with TRBJ2-7; tentative D call: TRBD2 (6 bases). V gave up 5 bases and J gave up 0 bases, with 14 bases separating them. CDR3 size: 15 residues. CDR1 and CDR2 from the germline V gene are SEHNR and FQNEAQ (reference sequence).

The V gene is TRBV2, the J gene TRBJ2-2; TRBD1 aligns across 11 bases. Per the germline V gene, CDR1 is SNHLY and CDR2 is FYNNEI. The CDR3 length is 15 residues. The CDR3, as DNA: TGTGCTATCTCTCCGGGACAGGGGGTCACCGGGGAGCTGTTTTTT. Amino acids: CAISPGQGVTGELFF.

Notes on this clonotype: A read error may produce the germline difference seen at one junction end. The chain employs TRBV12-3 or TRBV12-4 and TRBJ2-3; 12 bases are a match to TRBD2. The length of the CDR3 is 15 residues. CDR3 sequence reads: CTSSALAGGLDTQYF. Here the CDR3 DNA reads TGTACCAGCAGTGCCCTAGCGGGGGGGTTAGATACGCAGTATTTT.

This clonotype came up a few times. CDR3 in amino acids: CASSSLGDRDPYEQYF. CDR3 coding DNA: TGTGCCAGCAGCTCACTTGGGGACAGGGACCCCTACGAGCAGTACTTC. The chain combines TRBV5-6 with TRBJ2-7, with TRBD1 matching over 9 bases. Losses at the gene ends were 3 bases for V and 2 bases for J; bases not matched to a gene: 9. The CDR3 loop spans 16 amino acids. The germline V gene has CDR1 SGHDT and CDR2 YYEEEE.

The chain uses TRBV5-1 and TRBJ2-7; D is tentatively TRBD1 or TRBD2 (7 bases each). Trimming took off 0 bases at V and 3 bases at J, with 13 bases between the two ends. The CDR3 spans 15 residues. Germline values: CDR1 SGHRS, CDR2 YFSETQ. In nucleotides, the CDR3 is TGCGCCAGCAGCTTGGTGGCAGGGGGGGTCTACGAGCAGTACTTC. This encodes CASSLVAGGVYEQYF.

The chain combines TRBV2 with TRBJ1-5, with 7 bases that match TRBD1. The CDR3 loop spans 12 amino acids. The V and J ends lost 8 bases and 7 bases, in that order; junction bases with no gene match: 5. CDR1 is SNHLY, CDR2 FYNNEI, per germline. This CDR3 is CASGQAAQPQHF. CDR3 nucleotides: TGTGCCAGCGGACAGGCCGCCCAGCCCCAGCATTTT.

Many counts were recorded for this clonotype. The CDR3 DNA is TGTGCCAGCAGTTCCGGGCCACACGAAGGCTACACCTTC. This gives the protein CASSSGPHEGYTF. V usage is TRBV6-6 and J usage is TRBJ1-2; D gene unclear. The ends were cut back, 4 bases at V and 8 bases at J, with 14 bases in the middle. Looked up from germline, CDR1 is MNHNY and CDR2 is SVGAGI (reference sequence). The CDR3 has 13 amino acids.

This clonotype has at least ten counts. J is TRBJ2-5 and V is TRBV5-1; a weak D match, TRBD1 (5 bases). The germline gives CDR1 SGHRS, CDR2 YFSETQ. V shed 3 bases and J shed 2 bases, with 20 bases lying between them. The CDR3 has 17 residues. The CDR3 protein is CASSSSVGAMGQETQYF. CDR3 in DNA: TGCGCCAGCAGCTCATCGGTTGGGGCGATGGGACAAGAGACCCAGTACTTC.

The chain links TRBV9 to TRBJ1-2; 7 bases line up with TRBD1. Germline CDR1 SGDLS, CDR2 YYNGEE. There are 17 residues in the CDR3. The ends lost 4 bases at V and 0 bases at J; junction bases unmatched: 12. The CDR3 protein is CASSIGTASRPNYGYTF. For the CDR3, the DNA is TGTGCCAGCAGCATCGGGACAGCCTCTCGCCCTAACTATGGCTACACCTTC.

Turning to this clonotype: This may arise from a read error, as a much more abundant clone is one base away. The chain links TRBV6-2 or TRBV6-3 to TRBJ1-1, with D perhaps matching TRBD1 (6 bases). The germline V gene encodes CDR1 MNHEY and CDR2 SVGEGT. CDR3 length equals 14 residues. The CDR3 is CASTSRGLWTGAFF. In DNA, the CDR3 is TGTGCCAGCACTTCAAGGGGGTTGTGGACTGGAGCTTTCTTT.

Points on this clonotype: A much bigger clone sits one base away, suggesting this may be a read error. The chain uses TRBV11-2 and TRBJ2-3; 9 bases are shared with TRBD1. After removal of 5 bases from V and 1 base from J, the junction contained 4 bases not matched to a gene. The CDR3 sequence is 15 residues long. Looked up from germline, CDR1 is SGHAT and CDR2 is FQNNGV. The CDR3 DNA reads TGTGCCAGCAGCCGGACAGGGGCCGGCACAGATACGCAGTATTTT. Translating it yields CASSRTGAGTDTQYF.

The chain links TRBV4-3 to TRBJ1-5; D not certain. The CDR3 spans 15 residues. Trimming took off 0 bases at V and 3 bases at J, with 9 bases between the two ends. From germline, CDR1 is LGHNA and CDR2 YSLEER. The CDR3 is CASSQDRGNNQPQHF. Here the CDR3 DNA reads TGCGCCAGCAGCCAAGATCGAGGGAACAATCAGCCCCAGCATTTT.